The rows below give T cell receptor beta chains drawn from one sample of a study of OX40 agonist ivuxolimab in advanced cancers. Produced via immunoSEQ multiplex PCR; TCRdb's table is partial and in-frame only. The sample includes 35,000 to 55,000 clones, approximately 90% of them seen just once. Source: CD4+ or CD8+ T cells sorted from blood, taken in a trial of the OX40 agonist ivuxolimab. The source is an adult with an advanced solid tumor such as melanoma, head and neck, liver or kidney cancer. Both conserved end residues are part of each CDR3. D genes are given only for firm matches. The listing skips clone size in some rows; elsewhere it reads once, few, many or a size class.

clone_size: -; d_call: TRBD1; v_call: TRBV11-2; j_call: TRBJ2-1; cdr3_nt: TGTGCCAGCAGCCCCGGGGACAGGGAATACAATGAGCAGTTCTTC; cdr3_aa: CASSPGDREYNEQFF
clone_size: -; d_call: -; v_call: TRBV5-1; j_call: TRBJ1-1; cdr3_nt: TGCGCCAGCAGCCCCCCCCGTTCAGACATGAACACTGAAGCTTTCTTT; cdr3_aa: CASSPPRSDMNTEAFF
clone_size: -; d_call: -; v_call: TRBV19; j_call: TRBJ1-1; cdr3_nt: TGTGCTAGTAGTGTTACAGCGAACACTGAAGCTTTCTTT; cdr3_aa: CASSVTANTEAFF
clone_size: once; d_call: -; v_call: TRBV13; j_call: TRBJ2-7; cdr3_nt: TGTGCCAGCAGCTTAGGTGCGGGCTTAAGGCAGTACTTC; cdr3_aa: CASSLGAGLRQYF
clone_size: -; d_call: -; v_call: TRBV7-2; j_call: TRBJ1-2; cdr3_nt: TGTGCCAGCAGCTTAAATCGGGGCCAGGGAAATGGCTACACCTTC; cdr3_aa: CASSLNRGQGNGYTF
clone_size: -; d_call: -; v_call: TRBV5-1; j_call: TRBJ2-5; cdr3_nt: TGCGCCAGCAGCTTGTCGGGAGAGGCCCAGTACTTC; cdr3_aa: CASSLSGEAQYF
clone_size: few; d_call: -; v_call: TRBV10-2; j_call: TRBJ1-2; cdr3_nt: TGCGCCAGCAGTGAGGTGGCCGCCGGAGGCTACACCTTC; cdr3_aa: CASSEVAAGGYTF
clone_size: once; d_call: -; v_call: TRBV7-2; j_call: TRBJ2-7; cdr3_nt: TGTGCCAGCAGCTTAGACGCAGGGGACGAGCAGTACTTC; cdr3_aa: CASSLDAGDEQYF
clone_size: -; d_call: TRBD1; v_call: TRBV28; j_call: TRBJ2-7; cdr3_nt: TGTGCCAGCAGCCTTGTCGGGACAGGGGGCTACGAGCAGTACTTC; cdr3_aa: CASSLVGTGGYEQYF
clone_size: -; d_call: -; v_call: TRBV15; j_call: TRBJ1-1; cdr3_nt: TGTGCCACCAGCAGAGATTTTGGAGTAAACACTGAAGCTTTCTTT; cdr3_aa: CATSRDFGVNTEAFF
clone_size: -; d_call: -; v_call: TRBV28; j_call: TRBJ2-2; cdr3_nt: TGTGCCAGCGAGGTCAGGGGGAGGGACGGGGAGCTGTTTTTT; cdr3_aa: CASEVRGRDGELFF
clone_size: -; d_call: -; v_call: TRBV25-1; j_call: TRBJ1-2; cdr3_nt: TGTGCCAGCAGTGAAGGCCAGTGGTATGGCTACACCTTC; cdr3_aa: CASSEGQWYGYTF
clone_size: -; d_call: -; v_call: TRBV19; j_call: TRBJ1-5; cdr3_nt: TGTGCCAGTAGTATAAGGGAGGACCATAGCAATCAGCCCCAGCATTTT; cdr3_aa: CASSIREDHSNQPQHF
clone_size: -; d_call: TRBD1; v_call: TRBV28; j_call: TRBJ1-5; cdr3_nt: TGTGCCAGCAGCTCTCCTCATACAGGGGGCAATCAGCCCCAGCATTTT; cdr3_aa: CASSSPHTGGNQPQHF
clone_size: -; d_call: -; v_call: TRBV25-1; j_call: TRBJ1-5; cdr3_nt: TGTGCCAGCAGTGGAGTCGGGGGGCAGGGGCATCAGCCCCAGCATTTT; cdr3_aa: CASSGVGGQGHQPQHF
clone_size: -; d_call: TRBD1; v_call: TRBV15; j_call: TRBJ1-6; cdr3_nt: TGTGCCACCAGCAGAGATCAGTGGACAGGGTTTAATTCACCCCTCCACTTT; cdr3_aa: CATSRDQWTGFNSPLHF
clone_size: -; d_call: -; v_call: TRBV2; j_call: TRBJ1-5; cdr3_nt: TGTGCCAGCAGTGTGAGGAGGGGGGCAGGGCAGCCCCAGCATTTT; cdr3_aa: CASSVRRGAGQPQHF
clone_size: -; d_call: -; v_call: TRBV4-1; j_call: TRBJ2-5; cdr3_nt: TGCGCCAGCAGCCAAGATCTCCCGGTCCAAGAGACCCAGTACTTC; cdr3_aa: CASSQDLPVQETQYF
clone_size: -; d_call: -; v_call: TRBV19; j_call: TRBJ1-2; cdr3_nt: TGTGCCAGTACGCCTGTGGGCAGGGTCGCAACCCTGAACTATGGCTACACCTTC; cdr3_aa: CASTPVGRVATLNYGYTF
clone_size: -; d_call: -; v_call: TRBV28; j_call: TRBJ1-2; cdr3_nt: TGTGCCAGCAAGGGGGGTATAACTATCAGCTACACCTTC; cdr3_aa: CASKGGITISYTF
clone_size: -; d_call: -; v_call: TRBV19; j_call: TRBJ1-5; cdr3_nt: TGTGCCAGTAGTATACGGGATAGCAATCAGCCCCAGCATTTT; cdr3_aa: CASSIRDSNQPQHF
clone_size: few; d_call: TRBD1; v_call: TRBV5-1; j_call: TRBJ2-5; cdr3_nt: TGCGCCAGCAGCTTGTCGGGACAGGGAGAGACTCAGTACTTC; cdr3_aa: CASSLSGQGETQYF
clone_size: -; d_call: TRBD1; v_call: TRBV6-5; j_call: TRBJ2-7; cdr3_nt: TGTGCCACCCGTGGGACAGGGTTATACGAGCAGTACTTC; cdr3_aa: CATRGTGLYEQYF
clone_size: -; d_call: TRBD2; v_call: TRBV5-1; j_call: TRBJ2-7; cdr3_nt: TGCGCCAGCAGCTTCGGAGGGGGGGCTCTAGCGGGAGTTTACGAGCAGTACTTC; cdr3_aa: CASSFGGGALAGVYEQYF
clone_size: -; d_call: TRBD2; v_call: TRBV11-2; j_call: TRBJ2-7; cdr3_nt: TGTGCCAGCAGCTTAGGGGGAGGGCCCTACGAGCAGTACTTC; cdr3_aa: CASSLGGGPYEQYF
clone_size: -; d_call: -; v_call: TRBV13; j_call: TRBJ2-5; cdr3_nt: TGTGCCAGCAGCGCTTTAGGGACCCAAGATACCCAGTACTTC; cdr3_aa: CASSALGTQDTQYF
clone_size: -; d_call: -; v_call: TRBV19; j_call: TRBJ1-3; cdr3_nt: TGTGCCAGTAGTATACGTTTCTGGGGAACTGGAAACACCATATATTTT; cdr3_aa: CASSIRFWGTGNTIYF
clone_size: -; d_call: -; v_call: TRBV12-2; j_call: TRBJ2-1; cdr3_nt: TGTGCAAGTCGCTTAGCGCCCAGAGCGATTTCGAACAATGAGCAGTTCTTC; cdr3_aa: CASRLAPRAISNNEQFF
clone_size: few; d_call: TRBD1; v_call: TRBV5-1; j_call: TRBJ2-7; cdr3_nt: TGCGCCAGCAGCTTCCGGGACAGATCCTACGAGCAGTACTTC; cdr3_aa: CASSFRDRSYEQYF
clone_size: -; d_call: -; v_call: TRBV12-5; j_call: TRBJ1-2; cdr3_nt: TGTGCTAGTGGTCCGACCCAGCCCTACTATGGCTACACCTTC; cdr3_aa: CASGPTQPYYGYTF
clone_size: -; d_call: -; v_call: TRBV7-7; j_call: TRBJ2-5; cdr3_nt: TGTGCTAGCAGCTTATCCGGGCCTCGGTTCCCACTAACCCAGTACTTC; cdr3_aa: CASSLSGPRFPLTQYF
clone_size: -; d_call: -; v_call: TRBV5-1; j_call: TRBJ1-4; cdr3_nt: TGCGCCAGCAGCGAGGGGAGCACTAATGAAAAACTGTTTTTT; cdr3_aa: CASSEGSTNEKLFF
clone_size: -; d_call: -; v_call: TRBV18; j_call: TRBJ1-5; cdr3_nt: TGTGCCAGCTCACCTCCGGGGAACAATCAGCCCCAGCATTTT; cdr3_aa: CASSPPGNNQPQHF
clone_size: -; d_call: -; v_call: TRBV7-3; j_call: TRBJ2-2; cdr3_nt: TGTGCCAGCAGCTTAAGGGGCACGAACACCGGGGAGCTGTTTTTT; cdr3_aa: CASSLRGTNTGELFF
clone_size: -; d_call: TRBD1; v_call: TRBV9; j_call: TRBJ1-6; cdr3_nt: TGTGCCAGCAGCGCCCGGACAGGGGATTCACCCCTCCACTTT; cdr3_aa: CASSARTGDSPLHF
clone_size: -; d_call: -; v_call: TRBV28; j_call: TRBJ1-4; cdr3_nt: TGTGCCAGCAGTTCCGGGACGGAGAATGAAAAACTGTTTTTT; cdr3_aa: CASSSGTENEKLFF
clone_size: -; d_call: -; v_call: TRBV28; j_call: TRBJ2-7; cdr3_nt: TGTGCCAGCAGTCTACAGGGCTACGAGCAGTACTTC; cdr3_aa: CASSLQGYEQYF
clone_size: -; d_call: -; v_call: TRBV27; j_call: TRBJ1-1; cdr3_nt: TGTGCCAGCAGTTTATTGGGCAGCTCCACTGAAGCTTTCTTT; cdr3_aa: CASSLLGSSTEAFF
clone_size: -; d_call: TRBD2; v_call: TRBV4-2; j_call: TRBJ2-4; cdr3_nt: TGTGCCAGCAGCCAAGGACGAGGGAGGGCGTGGGACATTCAGTACTTC; cdr3_aa: CASSQGRGRAWDIQYF
clone_size: -; d_call: TRBD2; v_call: TRBV4-1; j_call: TRBJ2-7; cdr3_nt: TGCGCCAGCAGCCAGACCCTAGCGGGAGCCGACGAGCAGTACTTC; cdr3_aa: CASSQTLAGADEQYF
clone_size: -; d_call: -; v_call: TRBV27; j_call: TRBJ1-2; cdr3_nt: TGTGCCAGCAGTCCGGGGTCCAACTATGGCTACACCTTC; cdr3_aa: CASSPGSNYGYTF
clone_size: -; d_call: -; v_call: TRBV5-1; j_call: TRBJ1-5; cdr3_nt: TGCGCCAGCAGCCAAGAGGGGGGGCAGCCCCAGCATTTT; cdr3_aa: CASSQEGGQPQHF
clone_size: -; d_call: -; v_call: TRBV28; j_call: TRBJ1-5; cdr3_nt: TGTGCCAGCAGTCAGATAACGGGGGGCTTTGAGCAGCCCCAGCATTTT; cdr3_aa: CASSQITGGFEQPQHF
clone_size: few; d_call: TRBD2; v_call: TRBV7-9; j_call: TRBJ2-3; cdr3_nt: TGTGCCAGCAGCCCATTGGGGGGGATTGGAGATACGCAGTATTTT; cdr3_aa: CASSPLGGIGDTQYF
clone_size: -; d_call: TRBD1; v_call: TRBV18; j_call: TRBJ2-1; cdr3_nt: TGTGCCAGCTCAGGGCGACAGGGAGACAATGAGCAGTTCTTC; cdr3_aa: CASSGRQGDNEQFF
clone_size: few; d_call: -; v_call: TRBV7-3; j_call: TRBJ2-5; cdr3_nt: TGTGCCAGCAGCTTATCCGGGACTGCAGAGACCCAGTACTTC; cdr3_aa: CASSLSGTAETQYF
clone_size: -; d_call: TRBD1; v_call: TRBV5-1; j_call: TRBJ1-1; cdr3_nt: TGCGCCAGCAGCCTAGGACAGGGGGCTGAAGCTTTCTTT; cdr3_aa: CASSLGQGAEAFF
clone_size: -; d_call: -; v_call: TRBV7-9; j_call: TRBJ1-1; cdr3_nt: TGTGCCAGCAGCGTCTCCGGCTCGGCAGGGTACACTGAAGCTTTCTTT; cdr3_aa: CASSVSGSAGYTEAFF
clone_size: -; d_call: TRBD1; v_call: TRBV5-4; j_call: TRBJ1-2; cdr3_nt: TGTGCCAGCAGCCTAGACCTTAATGGACAGGGTAGATACGGCTACACCTTC; cdr3_aa: CASSLDLNGQGRYGYTF
clone_size: -; d_call: -; v_call: TRBV19; j_call: TRBJ1-5; cdr3_nt: TGTGCCAGTAGGTCCTTTAATCAGCCCCAGCATTTT; cdr3_aa: CASRSFNQPQHF
clone_size: -; d_call: TRBD2; v_call: TRBV7-3; j_call: TRBJ2-2; cdr3_nt: TGTGCCAGCAGCGGAGTGGGCGGGAGAGGCACCGGGGAGCTGTTTTTT; cdr3_aa: CASSGVGGRGTGELFF
clone_size: -; d_call: TRBD1; v_call: TRBV27; j_call: TRBJ2-7; cdr3_nt: TGTGCCAGCAGGGACAGGGCCTCCTACGAGCAGTACTTC; cdr3_aa: CASRDRASYEQYF
clone_size: -; d_call: -; v_call: TRBV28; j_call: TRBJ1-2; cdr3_nt: TGTGCCAGCAGTTTCGCCAGGGCCAACTATGGCTACACCTTC; cdr3_aa: CASSFARANYGYTF
clone_size: -; d_call: TRBD2; v_call: TRBV10-3; j_call: TRBJ2-7; cdr3_nt: TGTGCCATCAGGTCAGCGGGAAACACCTACGAGCAGTACTTC; cdr3_aa: CAIRSAGNTYEQYF
clone_size: -; d_call: -; v_call: TRBV2; j_call: TRBJ2-7; cdr3_nt: TGTGCCAGCAGTGAACAGGGGCCAACCTACGAGCAGTACTTC; cdr3_aa: CASSEQGPTYEQYF
clone_size: -; d_call: -; v_call: TRBV19; j_call: TRBJ2-2; cdr3_nt: TGTGCCAGTATCGAGGATAGGGGACCGAACACCGGGGAGCTGTTTTTT; cdr3_aa: CASIEDRGPNTGELFF
clone_size: -; d_call: -; v_call: TRBV6-5; j_call: TRBJ2-3; cdr3_nt: TGTGCCAGCAGTTACTTTGGGGGGACGAGCACAGATACGCAGTATTTT; cdr3_aa: CASSYFGGTSTDTQYF
clone_size: -; d_call: TRBD2; v_call: TRBV6-4; j_call: TRBJ2-1; cdr3_nt: TGTGCCAGCAGGACCTATGTAGCGGGAGCCTACAATGAGCAGTTCTTC; cdr3_aa: CASRTYVAGAYNEQFF
clone_size: -; d_call: TRBD1; v_call: TRBV6-6; j_call: TRBJ2-7; cdr3_nt: TGTGCCAGCAGTTTTGGACAGGTTAGCTCCTACGAGCAGTACTTC; cdr3_aa: CASSFGQVSSYEQYF